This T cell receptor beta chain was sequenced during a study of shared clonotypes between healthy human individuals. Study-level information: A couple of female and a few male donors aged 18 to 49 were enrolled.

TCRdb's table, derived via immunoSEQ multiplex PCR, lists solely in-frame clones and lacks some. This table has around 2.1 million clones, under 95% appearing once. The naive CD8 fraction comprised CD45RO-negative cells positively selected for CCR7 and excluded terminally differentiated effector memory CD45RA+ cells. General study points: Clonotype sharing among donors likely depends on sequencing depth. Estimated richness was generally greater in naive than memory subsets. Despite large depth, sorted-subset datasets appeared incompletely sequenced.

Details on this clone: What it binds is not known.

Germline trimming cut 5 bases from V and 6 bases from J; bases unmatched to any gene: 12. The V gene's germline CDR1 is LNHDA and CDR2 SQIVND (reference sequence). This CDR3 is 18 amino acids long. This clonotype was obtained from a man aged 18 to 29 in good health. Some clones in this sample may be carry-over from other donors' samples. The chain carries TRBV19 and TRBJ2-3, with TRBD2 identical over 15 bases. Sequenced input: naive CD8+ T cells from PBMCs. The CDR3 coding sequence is TGTGCCAGTAGTTCCCCCTGGGGACTAGCGGGAGGCGGGGATACGCAGTATTTT. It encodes CASSSPWGLAGGGDTQYF.